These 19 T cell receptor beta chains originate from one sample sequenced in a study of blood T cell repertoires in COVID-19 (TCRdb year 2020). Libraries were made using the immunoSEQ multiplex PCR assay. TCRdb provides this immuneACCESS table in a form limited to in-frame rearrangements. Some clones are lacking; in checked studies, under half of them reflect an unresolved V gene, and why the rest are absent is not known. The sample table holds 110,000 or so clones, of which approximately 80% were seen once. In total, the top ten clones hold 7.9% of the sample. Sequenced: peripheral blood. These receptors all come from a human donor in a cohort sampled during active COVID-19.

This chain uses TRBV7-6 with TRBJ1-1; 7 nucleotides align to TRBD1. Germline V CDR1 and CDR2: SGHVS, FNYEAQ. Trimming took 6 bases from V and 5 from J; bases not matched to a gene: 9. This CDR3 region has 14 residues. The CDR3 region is CASSRSRGQTEAFF. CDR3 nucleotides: TGTGCCAGCAGTCGATCGAGGGGGCAGACTGAAGCTTTCTTT.

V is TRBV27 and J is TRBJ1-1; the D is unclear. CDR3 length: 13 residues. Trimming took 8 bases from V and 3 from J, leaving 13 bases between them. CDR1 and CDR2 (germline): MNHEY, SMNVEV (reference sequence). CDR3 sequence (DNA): TGTGCCAGCGTTAAATGGTCGGACACTGAAGCTTTCTTT. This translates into CASVKWSDTEAFF.

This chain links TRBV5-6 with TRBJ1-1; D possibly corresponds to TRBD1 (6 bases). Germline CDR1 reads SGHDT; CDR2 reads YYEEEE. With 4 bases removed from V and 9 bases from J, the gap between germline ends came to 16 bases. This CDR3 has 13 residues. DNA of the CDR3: TGTGCCAGCAGCAGAAGGGGGTCAGGGAAAGCTTTCTTT. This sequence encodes CASSRRGSGKAFF.

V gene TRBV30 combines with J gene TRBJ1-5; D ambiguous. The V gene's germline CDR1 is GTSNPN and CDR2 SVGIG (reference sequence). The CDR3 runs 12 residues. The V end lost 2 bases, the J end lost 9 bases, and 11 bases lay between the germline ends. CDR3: CAWSTGTGPQHF. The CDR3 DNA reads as TGTGCCTGGAGTACCGGAACGGGGCCCCAGCATTTT.

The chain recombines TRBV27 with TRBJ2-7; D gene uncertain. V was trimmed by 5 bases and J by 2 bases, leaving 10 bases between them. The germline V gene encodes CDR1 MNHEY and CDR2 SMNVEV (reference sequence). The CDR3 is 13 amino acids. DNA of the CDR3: TGTGCCAGCAGTCCACAAATCCCCTACGAGCAGTACTTC. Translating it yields CASSPQIPYEQYF.

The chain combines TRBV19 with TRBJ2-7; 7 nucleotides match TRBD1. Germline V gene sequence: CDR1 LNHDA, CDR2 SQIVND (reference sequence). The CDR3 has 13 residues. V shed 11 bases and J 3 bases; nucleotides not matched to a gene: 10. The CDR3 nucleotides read TGTGCCTCTAAGAGGGGGCTCTTCTACGAGCAGTACTTC. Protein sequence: CASKRGLFYEQYF. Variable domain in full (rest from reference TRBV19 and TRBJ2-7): DGGITQSPKYLFRKEGQNVTLSCEQNLNHDAMYWYRQDPGQGLRLIYYSQIVNDFQKGDIAEGYSVSREKKESFPLTVTSAQKNPTAFYLCASKRGLFYEQYFGPGTRLTVT.

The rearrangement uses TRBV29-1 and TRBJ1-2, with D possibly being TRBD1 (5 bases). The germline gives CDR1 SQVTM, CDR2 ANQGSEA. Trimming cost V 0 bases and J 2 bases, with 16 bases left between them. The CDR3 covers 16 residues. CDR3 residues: CSVEDTSSGGNYGYTF. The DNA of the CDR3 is TGCAGCGTTGAAGATACCTCTTCGGGGGGGAACTATGGCTACACCTTC.

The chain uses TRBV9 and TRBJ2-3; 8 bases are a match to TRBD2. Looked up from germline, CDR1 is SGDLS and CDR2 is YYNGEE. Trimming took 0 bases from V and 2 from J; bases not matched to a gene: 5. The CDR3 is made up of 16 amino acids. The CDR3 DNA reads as TGTGCCAGCAGCGTAGGCTCTAGCGGGTTCACAGATACGCAGTATTTT. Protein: CASSVGSSGFTDTQYF. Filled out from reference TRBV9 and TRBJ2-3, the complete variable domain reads DSGVTQTPKHLITATGQRVTLRCSPRSGDLSVYWYQQSLDQGLQFLIQYYNGEERAKGNILERFSAQQFPDLHSELNLSSLELGDSALYFCASSVGSSGFTDTQYFGPGTRLTVL.

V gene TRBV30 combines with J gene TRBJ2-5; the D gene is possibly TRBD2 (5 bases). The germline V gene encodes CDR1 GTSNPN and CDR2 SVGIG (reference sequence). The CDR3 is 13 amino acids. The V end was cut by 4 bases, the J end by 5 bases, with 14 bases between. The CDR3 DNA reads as TGTGCCTGGAAGAGAGGGCCTTGGGAGACCCAGTACTTC. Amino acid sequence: CAWKRGPWETQYF.

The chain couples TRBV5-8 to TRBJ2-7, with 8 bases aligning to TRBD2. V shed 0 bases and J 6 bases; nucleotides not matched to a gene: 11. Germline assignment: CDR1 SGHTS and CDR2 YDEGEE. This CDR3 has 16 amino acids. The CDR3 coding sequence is TGTGCCAGCAGCTTGGAGGGCTTTGGCGGGGGGTTCGAGCAGTACTTC. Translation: CASSLEGFGGGFEQYF.

The DNA of the CDR3 is TGTGCCAGCAGTTACAGTAGCGGGGGGGCTGGTGAGCAGTTCTTC. Encoded protein: CASSYSSGGAGEQFF. The genes are TRBV6-6 and TRBJ2-1, with 11 nucleotides matching TRBD2. Trimming cost V 2 bases and J 9 bases; bases outside gene matches: 6. The CDR3 totals 15 residues. Germline CDR1 MNHNY, CDR2 SVGAGI (reference sequence).

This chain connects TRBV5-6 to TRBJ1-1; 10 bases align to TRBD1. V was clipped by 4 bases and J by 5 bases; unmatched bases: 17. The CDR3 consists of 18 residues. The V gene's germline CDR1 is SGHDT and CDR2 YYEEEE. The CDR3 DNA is TGTGCCAGCAGCATGTGGACAGGGGGGTTTCGGACGAGTACTGAAGCTTTCTTT. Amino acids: CASSMWTGGFRTSTEAFF. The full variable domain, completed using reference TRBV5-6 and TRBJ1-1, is DAGVTQSPTHLIKTRGQQVTLRCSPKSGHDTVSWYQQALGQGPQFIFQYYEEEERQRGNFPDRFSGHQFPNYSSELNVNALLLGDSALYLCASSMWTGGFRTSTEAFFGQGTRLTVV.

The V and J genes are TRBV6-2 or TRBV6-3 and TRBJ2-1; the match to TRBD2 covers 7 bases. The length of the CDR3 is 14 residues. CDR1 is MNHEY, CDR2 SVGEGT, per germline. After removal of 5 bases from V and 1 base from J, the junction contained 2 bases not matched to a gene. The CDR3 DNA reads TGTGCCAGCAGTGACGGGAGGTCCTACAATGAGCAGTTCTTC. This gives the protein CASSDGRSYNEQFF.

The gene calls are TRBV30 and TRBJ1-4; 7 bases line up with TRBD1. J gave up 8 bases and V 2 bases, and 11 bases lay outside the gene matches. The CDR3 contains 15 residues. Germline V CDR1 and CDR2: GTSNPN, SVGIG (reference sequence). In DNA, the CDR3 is TGTGCCTGGAGTAGGGGGGACAGTGGCCTGGAAAAACTGTTTTTT. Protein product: CAWSRGDSGLEKLFF.

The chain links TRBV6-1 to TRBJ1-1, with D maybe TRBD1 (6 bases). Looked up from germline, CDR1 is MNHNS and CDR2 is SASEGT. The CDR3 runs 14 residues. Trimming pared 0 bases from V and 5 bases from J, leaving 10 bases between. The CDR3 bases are TGTGCCAGCAGTGAAGCAAGGCAGGGGACTGAAGCTTTCTTT. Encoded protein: CASSEARQGTEAFF.

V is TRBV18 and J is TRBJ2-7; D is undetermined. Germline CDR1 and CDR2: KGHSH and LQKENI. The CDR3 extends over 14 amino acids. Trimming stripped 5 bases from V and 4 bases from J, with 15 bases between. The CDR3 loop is CASSENGVTYEQYF. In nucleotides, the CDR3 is TGTGCCAGCTCAGAGAACGGAGTAACATACGAGCAGTACTTC.

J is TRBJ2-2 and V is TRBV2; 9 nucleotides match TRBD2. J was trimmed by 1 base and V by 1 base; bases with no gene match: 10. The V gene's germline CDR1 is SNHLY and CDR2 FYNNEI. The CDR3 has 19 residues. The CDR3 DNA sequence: TGTGCCAGCAGTGAAGAGGTAATAGCGGGAGAACGGAACACCGGGGAGCTGTTTTTT. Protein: CASSEEVIAGERNTGELFF.

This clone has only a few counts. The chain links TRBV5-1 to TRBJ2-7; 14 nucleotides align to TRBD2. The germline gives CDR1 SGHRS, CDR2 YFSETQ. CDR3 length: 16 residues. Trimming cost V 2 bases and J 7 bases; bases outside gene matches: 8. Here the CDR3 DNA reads TGCGCCAGCAGCTTCGGAGGGACTAGCGGGAGAAGTGAGCAGTACTTC. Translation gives CASSFGGTSGRSEQYF. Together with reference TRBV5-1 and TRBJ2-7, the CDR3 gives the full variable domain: KAGVTQTPRYLIKTRGQQVTLSCSPISGHRSVSWYQQTPGQGLQFLFEYFSETQRNKGNFPGRFSGRQFSNSRSEMNVSTLELGDSALYLCASSFGGTSGRSEQYFGPGTRLTVT.

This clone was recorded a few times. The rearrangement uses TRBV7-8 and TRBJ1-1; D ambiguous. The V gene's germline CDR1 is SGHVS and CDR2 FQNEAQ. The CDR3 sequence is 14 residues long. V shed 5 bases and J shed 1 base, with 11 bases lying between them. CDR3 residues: CASSIEGRNTEAFF. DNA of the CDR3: TGTGCCAGCAGCATAGAAGGGAGGAACACTGAAGCTTTCTTT.